This T cell receptor (beta chain) was observed in a study of post-analysis software for immune sequencing data. Overall study: The cohort encompassed relapsing-remitting, secondary progressive and progressive-relapsing multiple sclerosis disease courses. Study-wide findings and caveats: Pronounced co-clustering by F measure was evident among identically batched samples. About five TRBV segments, including TRBV5-6, TRBV5-1 and TRBV20-1, were more frequent in patients than controls. In multiple sclerosis, normalized Chao1 diversity was significantly below that of controls.

In the case of this clonotype: Its antigen is unidentified.

Germline V gene sequence: CDR1 SGHRS, CDR2 YFSETQ. The CDR3 extends over 15 amino acids. Unique molecular identifiers were carried by the TCR beta cDNA libraries. MiXCR, applied by TCRdb to the PCR reads, yields one record per CDR3 protein. The sample shows about 210,000 distinct CDR3 sequences, 29% of them seen only once. This sequence originates from a girl aged 2 to 17 with multiple sclerosis. The rearrangement uses TRBV5-1 and TRBJ2-7; no clear D. Gene TRBJ2-1 matches the end of the DNA better, so the J call may be wrong. Input material: blood. CDR3 sequence (DNA): TGCGCCAGCAGCTTGGAGGCCGTTTTCTTGGAAGGGCAGTTCTTC. Translated, it gives CASSLEAVFLEGQFF.